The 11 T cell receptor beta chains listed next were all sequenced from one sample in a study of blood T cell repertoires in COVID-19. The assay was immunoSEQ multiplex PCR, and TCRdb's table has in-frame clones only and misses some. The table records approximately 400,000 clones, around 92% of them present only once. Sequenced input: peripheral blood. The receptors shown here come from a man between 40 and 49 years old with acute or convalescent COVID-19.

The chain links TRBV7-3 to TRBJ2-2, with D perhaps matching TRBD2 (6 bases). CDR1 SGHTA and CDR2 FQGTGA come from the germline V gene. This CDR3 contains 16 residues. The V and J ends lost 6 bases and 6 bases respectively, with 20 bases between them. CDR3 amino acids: CASSPYGGGAAGELFF. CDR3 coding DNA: TGTGCCAGCAGTCCATATGGGGGAGGCGCCGCCGGGGAGCTGTTTTTT.

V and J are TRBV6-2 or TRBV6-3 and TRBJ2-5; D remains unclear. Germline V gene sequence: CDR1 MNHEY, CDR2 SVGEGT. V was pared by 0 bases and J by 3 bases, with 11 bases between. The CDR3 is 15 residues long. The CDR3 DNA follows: TGTGCCAGCAGTTACTCGTCGTCCTCTAAAGAGACCCAGTACTTC. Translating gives CASSYSSSSKETQYF.

The CDR3 DNA reads TGCAGCGTTGTGGAGGCAGTTAACTATGGCTACACCTTC. This translates into CSVVEAVNYGYTF. V gene TRBV29-1 combines with J gene TRBJ1-2; D is uncertain. The ends were cut back, 4 bases at V and 1 base at J, with 10 bases in the middle. Per germline, CDR1 SQVTM and CDR2 ANQGSEA. There are 13 residues in the CDR3.

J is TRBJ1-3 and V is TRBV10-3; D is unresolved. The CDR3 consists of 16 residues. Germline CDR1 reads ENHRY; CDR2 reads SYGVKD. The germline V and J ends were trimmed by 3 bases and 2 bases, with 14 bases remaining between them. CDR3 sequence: CAISESRATPGNTIYF. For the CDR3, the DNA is TGTGCCATCAGTGAATCGAGAGCAACGCCTGGAAACACCATATATTTT.

CDR3 nucleotide sequence: TGTGCCAGCTCTACCTCCTATAATTCACCCCTCCACTTT. This translates into CASSTSYNSPLHF. V is TRBV12-3 or TRBV12-4 and J is TRBJ1-6; D is unclear. Trimming removed 8 bases from V and 0 bases from J, with 5 bases in between. The CDR3 covers 13 residues.

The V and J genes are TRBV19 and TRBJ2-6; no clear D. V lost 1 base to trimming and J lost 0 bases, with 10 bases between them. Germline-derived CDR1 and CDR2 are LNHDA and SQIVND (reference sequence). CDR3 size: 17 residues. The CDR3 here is CASSIGLGFSGANVLTF. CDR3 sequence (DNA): TGTGCCAGTAGTATAGGCCTCGGGTTCTCTGGGGCCAACGTCCTGACTTTC.

The CDR3 loop reads CASSPTGQGHTIYF. CDR3 DNA: TGTGCCAGCAGCCCGACGGGACAGGGTCACACCATATATTTT. The chain recombines TRBV7-3 with TRBJ1-3; 9 bases fit TRBD1. The V gene's germline CDR1 is SGHTA and CDR2 FQGTGA. Losses at the gene ends were 5 bases for V and 8 bases for J; bases not matched to a gene: 7. The length of the CDR3 is 14 residues.

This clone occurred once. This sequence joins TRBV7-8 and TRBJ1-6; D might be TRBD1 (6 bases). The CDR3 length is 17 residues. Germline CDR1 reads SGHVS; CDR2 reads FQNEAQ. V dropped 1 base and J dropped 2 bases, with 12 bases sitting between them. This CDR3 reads CASSLGAGETYNSPLHF. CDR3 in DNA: TGTGCCAGCAGCTTAGGGGCAGGGGAAACCTATAATTCACCCCTCCACTTT.

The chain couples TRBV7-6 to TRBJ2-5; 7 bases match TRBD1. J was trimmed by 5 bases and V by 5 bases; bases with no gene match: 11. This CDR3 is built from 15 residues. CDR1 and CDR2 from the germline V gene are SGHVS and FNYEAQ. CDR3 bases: TGTGCCAGCAGCCCCGGGACAGCGTCGTGGGAGACCCAGTACTTC. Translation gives CASSPGTASWETQYF.

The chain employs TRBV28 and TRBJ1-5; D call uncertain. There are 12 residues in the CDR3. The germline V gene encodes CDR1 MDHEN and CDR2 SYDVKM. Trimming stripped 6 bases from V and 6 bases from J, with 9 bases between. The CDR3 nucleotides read TGTGCCAGCAGCCCCGGGATTCAGCCCCAGCATTTT. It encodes CASSPGIQPQHF.

Here the CDR3 DNA reads TGCGCCAGCAGCTTGGACAGGGGCCGAGCAACTAATGAAAAACTGTTTTTT. Its translation: CASSLDRGRATNEKLFF. The chain uses TRBV5-1 and TRBJ1-4; 7 nucleotides line up with TRBD1. V was pared by 0 bases and J by 0 bases, with 5 bases of the junction left unmatched. The germline gives CDR1 SGHRS, CDR2 YFSETQ. The CDR3 sequence is 17 residues long.